The 17 T cell receptor beta chains below all came from one sample that was sequenced in a study of cytomegalovirus exposure and HLA in healthy donors. 60 Vbeta and 13 Jbeta primers were used in PCR. Sequencing used immunoSEQ multiplex PCR; TCRdb keeps in-frame clones, though not all of them. The table lists under 200,000 clones, roughly 73% of them singletons, with just under 5% in the top ten. The sequencing input was PBMCs. The source is a male donor in good health and CMV-seronegative.

The rearrangement joins TRBV5-4 to TRBJ2-7; 13 bases agree with TRBD2. The length of the CDR3 is 15 residues. V lost 3 bases to trimming and J lost 5 bases; unmatched junction nucleotides: 5. Germline CDR1 SGHNT, CDR2 YYREEE (reference sequence). CDR3 coding DNA: TGTGCCAGCAGCTCACTAGCGGGGGGGCCCGACGAGCAGTACTTC. Its translation is CASSSLAGGPDEQYF. The variable domain in full, completed from reference TRBV5-4 and TRBJ2-7, reads ETGVTQSPTHLIKTRGQQVTLRCSSQSGHNTVSWYQQALGQGPQFIFQYYREEENGRGNFPPRFSGLQFPNYSSELNVNALELDDSALYLCASSSLAGGPDEQYFGPGTRLTVT.

The J gene is TRBJ2-1, the V gene TRBV18, with D perhaps TRBD2 (5 bases). Between the trimmed V and J ends, which lost 1 base and 0 bases, there was a span of 10 bases. CDR3 size: 16 residues. Per the germline V gene, CDR1 is KGHSH and CDR2 is LQKENI. The DNA of the CDR3 is TGTGCCAGCTCACCACGGAGGAGGAGCTCCTACAATGAGCAGTTCTTC. Encoded protein: CASSPRRRSSYNEQFF.

This clone occurred once. The genes are TRBV6-6 and TRBJ2-1; D gene unclear. This CDR3 has 14 residues. Germline values: CDR1 MNHNY, CDR2 SVGAGI (reference sequence). The V end lost 4 bases, the J end lost 0 bases, and 7 bases lay between the germline ends. CDR3: CASSSGFSYNEQFF. In nucleotides, the CDR3 is TGTGCCAGCAGTTCAGGCTTCTCCTACAATGAGCAGTTCTTC.

V gene TRBV29-1 combines with J gene TRBJ1-1; maybe TRBD1 (6 bases). CDR1 is SQVTM and CDR2 is ANQGSEA in the germline V gene. V was clipped by 5 bases and J by 8 bases, with 18 bases between them. The CDR3 runs 13 residues. The CDR3 is CSVLISDGTEAFF. In DNA form, the CDR3 reads TGCAGCGTTCTTATAAGCGACGGGACAGAAGCTTTCTTT.

The rearrangement joins TRBV11-3 to TRBJ2-5; D may be TRBD1 (6 bases). The CDR3 extends over 14 amino acids. CDR1 is SGHNT and CDR2 is YENEEA in the germline V gene. Trimming pared 5 bases from V and 5 bases from J, leaving 15 bases between. The CDR3 sequence: CASSPAWDTETQYF. CDR3 DNA sequence: TGTGCCAGCAGCCCTGCCTGGGACACGGAGACCCAGTACTTC.

J is TRBJ1-5 and V is TRBV19, with TRBD1 matching 9 bases. In germline, CDR1 is LNHDA, CDR2 SQIVND (reference sequence). The CDR3 runs to 15 residues. Losses at the gene ends were 7 bases for V and 3 bases for J; bases not matched to a gene: 7. In nucleotides, the CDR3 is TGTGCCAGTATTCCCGGGGACAGGGTCAATCAGCCCCAGCATTTT. This gives the protein CASIPGDRVNQPQHF.

The chain uses TRBV7-9 and TRBJ1-4; D is perhaps TRBD1 (5 bases). V lost 2 bases and J lost 8, with 12 bases in between. The length of the CDR3 is 14 residues. Germline CDR1 and CDR2: SEHNR and FQNEAQ (reference sequence). CDR3 loop: CASSLIGSGEKLFF. CDR3 nucleotide sequence: TGTGCCAGCAGCTTAATCGGGTCAGGGGAAAAACTGTTTTTT.

The chain recombines TRBV5-1 with TRBJ2-5, with a weak D call TRBD1 (6 bases). V was pared by 0 bases and J by 1 base, with 10 bases between. Germline V gene data show CDR1 as SGHRS and CDR2 as YFSETQ. The CDR3 length is 15 residues. CDR3 amino acids: CASSLATGLQETQYF. The CDR3 DNA follows: TGCGCCAGCAGCTTGGCCACAGGGCTCCAAGAGACCCAGTACTTC.

The chain has TRBV5-1 and TRBJ2-3, with TRBD2 identical over 9 bases. CDR3 length: 15 amino acids. With V trimmed by 0 bases and J by 7 bases, 6 bases remained unmatched. The germline V gene has CDR1 SGHRS and CDR2 YFSETQ. The CDR3, as DNA: TGCGCCAGCAGCTTGGCGAGCGGGGGGATGAATACGCAGTATTTT. It yields the protein CASSLASGGMNTQYF.

This clone showed up just a few times. V and J are TRBV6-5 and TRBJ1-4, with TRBD1 matching 7 bases. The germline CDR1 and CDR2 sequences are MNHEY and SVGAGI. The CDR3 has 13 amino acids. V gave up 6 bases and J gave up 10 bases; unmatched junction bases: 8. This CDR3 is CASSFRQGGKLFF. In nucleotides, the CDR3 is TGTGCCAGCAGCTTCCGACAGGGCGGAAAACTGTTTTTT.

For the CDR3, the DNA is TGTGCCAGCAGTGAGGCGGGACAGGGATGGGGCTACACCTTC. Translated: CASSEAGQGWGYTF. The rearrangement joins TRBV6-1 to TRBJ1-2; TRBD1 aligns across 9 bases. V was clipped by 3 bases and J by 8 bases; unmatched bases: 7. Per germline, CDR1 MNHNS and CDR2 SASEGT. The CDR3 has 14 amino acids.

V usage is TRBV7-9 and J usage is TRBJ2-7; TRBD2 is a possible D gene (6 bases). This CDR3 region has 14 residues. Trimming removed 5 bases from V and 3 bases from J, with 14 bases in between. The V gene's germline CDR1 is SEHNR and CDR2 FQNEAQ (reference sequence). The CDR3 nucleotides are TGTGCCAGCAGCGCTTCCGGGACTGGCTACGAGCAGTACTTC. It yields the protein CASSASGTGYEQYF.

The V and J genes are TRBV28 and TRBJ2-3; D unresolved. From germline, CDR1 is MDHEN and CDR2 SYDVKM. The CDR3 loop spans 14 amino acids. V gave up 6 bases and J gave up 6 bases, with 16 bases separating them. The CDR3 is CASRTPMVRDTQYF. As DNA, the CDR3 is TGTGCCAGCAGAACCCCCATGGTCCGGGATACGCAGTATTTT.

The chain couples TRBV6-1 to TRBJ2-1; 8 bases align to TRBD2. Looked up from germline, CDR1 is MNHNS and CDR2 is SASEGT. The CDR3 runs 14 residues. V was clipped by 8 bases and J by 6 bases; unmatched bases: 9. The CDR3 sequence is CASRGLAELNEQFF. CDR3 in DNA: TGTGCCAGCCGAGGACTAGCTGAACTCAATGAGCAGTTCTTC.

The chain is built from TRBV7-9 and TRBJ1-2; D is unresolved. Germline CDR1 is SEHNR and CDR2 is FQNEAQ (reference sequence). The CDR3 sequence is 14 residues long. V shed 2 bases and J shed 3 bases, with 10 bases lying between them. In DNA form, the CDR3 reads TGTGCCAGCAGCTTAAGGGTCGGGGACTATGGCTACACCTTC. Translating it yields CASSLRVGDYGYTF.

A few counts support this clone. The rearrangement uses TRBV30 and TRBJ2-5, with 14 bases that match TRBD2. V was pared by 4 bases and J by 5 bases, with 6 bases of the junction left unmatched. Germline V CDR1 and CDR2: GTSNPN, SVGIG (reference sequence). The CDR3 has 15 amino acids. The chain's CDR3 is CAWNLGLAGAETQYF. CDR3 coding DNA: TGTGCCTGGAATCTGGGACTAGCGGGAGCGGAGACCCAGTACTTC.

The V gene is TRBV6-4, the J gene TRBJ1-1; D gene unclear. Deletions cut 6 bases from V and 0 bases from J, with 8 bases between. The CDR3 covers 13 residues. Germline CDR1 is MRHNA and CDR2 is SNTAGT. CDR3 loop: CASSTDMNTEAFF. CDR3 DNA sequence: TGTGCCAGCAGCACAGACATGAACACTGAAGCTTTCTTT.